This T cell receptor (beta chain) derives from a study of T cell repertoires in cytomegalovirus infection. Study at large: Indications of both CMV infection and matching HLA type were provided by public TCR beta signatures. Study-level results: There were HLA-C-restricted CMV-specific TCR beta clonotypes dominating the ex vivo response.

This clonotype was found many times. Its antigen is unknown. TCRdb re-called the reads with MiXCR, one entry per CDR3 protein. The sample records some 320,000 distinct CDR3 sequences, around 9.5% being singletons. The clonotype was recovered from a human donor in good health (CMV status not recorded). Some clones in this sample may be carry-over from other donors' samples. Sequenced material: PBMCs.

CDR3 DNA sequence: TGTGCCAGCAGCTTACCCCAGGGCTACGAGCAGTACTTC. This sequence encodes CASSLPQGYEQYF. The chain has TRBV7-2 and TRBJ2-7, with TRBD1 as a possible D gene (5 bases). Trimming took off 2 bases at V and 3 bases at J, with 8 bases between the two ends. CDR1 and CDR2 (germline): SGHTA, FQGNSA. The CDR3 is 13 residues long. Supplemented by reference TRBV7-2 and TRBJ2-7, the full variable domain reads GAGVSQSPSNKVTEKGKDVELRCDPISGHTALYWYRQSLGQGLEFLIYFQGNSAPDKSGLPSDRFSAERTGGSVSTLTIQRTQQEDSAVYLCASSLPQGYEQYFGPGTRLTVT.